The 3 T cell receptor beta chains reported below all come from one sample, sequenced in a study of B cell selection in AIRE deficiency. Conventional CD4 T cells were sorted as CD4+CD127+ cells. Profiled with immunoSEQ multiplex PCR; TCRdb holds only in-frame clones, not every one. The table has 20,000 to 25,000 clones, almost 97% seen once. Material: conventional CD4+ T cells sorted from PBMCs. Receptor source: a human donor with AIRE deficiency.

This sequence joins TRBV7-3 and TRBJ1-1; the D is unclear. Trimming shortened V by 5 bases and J by 1 base, and 11 bases separated the two germline ends. This CDR3 has 14 amino acids. The V gene's germline CDR1 is SGHTA and CDR2 FQGTGA. The chain's CDR3 is CASSPAPQNTEAFF. CDR3 nucleotide sequence: TGTGCCAGCAGCCCAGCACCACAGAACACTGAAGCTTTCTTT.

The V gene is TRBV19, the J gene TRBJ1-1; 8 bases map to TRBD1. The CDR3 is 15 residues long. The junction had 7 bases not matched to a gene; V was cut back by 6 bases and J by 1 base. Per the germline V gene, CDR1 is LNHDA and CDR2 is SQIVND (reference sequence). The CDR3 loop reads CASRLGQGWNTEAFF. As DNA, the CDR3 is TGTGCCAGTAGACTCGGACAGGGTTGGAACACTGAAGCTTTCTTT.

V and J are TRBV7-6 and TRBJ1-4; TRBD1 matches 9 bases. V lost 5 bases to trimming and J lost 8 bases; unmatched junction nucleotides: 12. This CDR3 is built from 16 residues. Germline lookup yields CDR1 SGHVS and CDR2 FNYEAQ. CDR3: CASSANRGQGGEKLFF. In DNA, the CDR3 is TGTGCCAGCAGCGCTAACAGGGGGCAAGGGGGCGAAAAACTGTTTTTT.